The TCR beta chain under discussion was sequenced for a study of blood T cell repertoires in COVID-19. Overall study context: Acute and convalescent COVID-19 specimens originated in the United States, Italy and Spain. PBMCs, B-cell-depleted T cells, or T cells were the source of the cDNA or gDNA that made up the material.

Cohort placement rested on clinical history that participants reported themselves. The CDR3 length is 14 residues. Per germline, CDR1 LNHDA and CDR2 SQIVND (reference sequence). Between the trimmed V and J ends, which lost 5 bases and 2 bases, there was a span of 10 bases. Source study methods: Using reference gene primer amplification, nucleated cell counts were estimated. TCRdb's table, derived via immunoSEQ multiplex PCR, lists solely in-frame clones and lacks some. V, J and clone size are those of that table, while D and trimming were read from the DNA. The sample carries approximately 210,000 clones, around 88% recorded once.

The sequence was obtained from a woman between 50 and 59 years old with acute COVID-19. The chain has TRBV19 and TRBJ1-5; D gene unclear. Sequencing input: PBMCs or T cells enriched from blood (not recorded which). The CDR3 protein is CASSLALGNQPQHF. CDR3 nucleotides: TGTGCCAGTAGTTTAGCCCTCGGCAATCAGCCCCAGCATTTT.